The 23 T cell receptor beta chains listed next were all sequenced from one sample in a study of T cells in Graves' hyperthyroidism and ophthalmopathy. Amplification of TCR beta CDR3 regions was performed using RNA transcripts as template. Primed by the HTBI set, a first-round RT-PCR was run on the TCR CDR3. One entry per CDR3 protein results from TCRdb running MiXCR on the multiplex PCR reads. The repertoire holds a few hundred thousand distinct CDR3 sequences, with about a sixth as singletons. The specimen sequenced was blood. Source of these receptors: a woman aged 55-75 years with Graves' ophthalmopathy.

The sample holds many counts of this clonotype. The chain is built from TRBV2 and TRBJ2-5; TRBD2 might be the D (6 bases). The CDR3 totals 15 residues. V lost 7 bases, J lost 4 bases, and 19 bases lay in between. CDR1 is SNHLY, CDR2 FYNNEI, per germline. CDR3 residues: CASNRPGTGIETQYF. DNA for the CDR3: TGTGCCAGCAACAGACCCGGGACTGGTATAGAGACCCAGTACTTC.

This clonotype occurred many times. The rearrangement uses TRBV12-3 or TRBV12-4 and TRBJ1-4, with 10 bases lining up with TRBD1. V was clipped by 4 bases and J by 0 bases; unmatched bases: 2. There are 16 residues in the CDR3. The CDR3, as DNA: TGTGCCAGCAGTTCCGGACAGGGGGCAACTAATGAAAAACTGTTTTTT. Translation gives CASSSGQGATNEKLFF.

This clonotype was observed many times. The CDR3: CASSSTPRTGANEQFF. DNA for the CDR3: TGTGCCAGCAGCTCCACCCCCCGGACAGGGGCCAATGAGCAGTTCTTC. The rearrangement links TRBV7-8 to TRBJ2-1; 9 bases are a match to TRBD1. With V trimmed by 4 bases and J by 6 bases, 10 bases remained unmatched. CDR1 is SGHVS and CDR2 is FQNEAQ in the germline V gene. The CDR3 has 16 amino acids.

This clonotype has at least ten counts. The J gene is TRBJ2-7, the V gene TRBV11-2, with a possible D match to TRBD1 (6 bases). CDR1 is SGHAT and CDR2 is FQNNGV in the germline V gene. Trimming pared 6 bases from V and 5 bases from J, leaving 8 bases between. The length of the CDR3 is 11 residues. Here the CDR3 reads CASRQGNEQYF. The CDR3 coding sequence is TGTGCCAGCAGACAGGGTAACGAGCAGTACTTC.

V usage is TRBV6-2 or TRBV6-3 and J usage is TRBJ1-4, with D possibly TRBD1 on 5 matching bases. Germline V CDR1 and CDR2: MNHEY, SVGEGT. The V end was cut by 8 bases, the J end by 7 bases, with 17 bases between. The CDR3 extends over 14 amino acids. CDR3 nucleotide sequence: TGTGCCAGCCAGTTCGACCGGGGGGTTGAAAAACTGTTTTTT. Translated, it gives CASQFDRGVEKLFF.

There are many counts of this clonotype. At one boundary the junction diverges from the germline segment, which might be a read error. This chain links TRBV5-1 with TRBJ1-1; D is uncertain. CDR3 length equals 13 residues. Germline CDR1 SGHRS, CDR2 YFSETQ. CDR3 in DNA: TGTGCCAGCAGTTTCCGAAGCAACACTGAAGCTTTCTTT. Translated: CASSFRSNTEAFF.

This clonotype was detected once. The CDR3 bases are TGTGCCAGCAGCTGGAGATTCAGCGGGACCACAGATACGCAGTATTTT. It encodes CASSWRFSGTTDTQYF. This rearrangement joins TRBV11-2 to TRBJ2-3, with 7 bases matching TRBD2. The CDR3 contains 16 residues. V shed 4 bases and J 2 bases; nucleotides not matched to a gene: 9. The germline CDR1 and CDR2 sequences are SGHAT and FQNNGV.

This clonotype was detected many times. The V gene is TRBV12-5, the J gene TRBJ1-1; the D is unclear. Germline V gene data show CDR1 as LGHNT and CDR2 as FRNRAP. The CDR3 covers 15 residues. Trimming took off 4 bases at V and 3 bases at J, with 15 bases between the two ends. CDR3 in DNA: TGTGCTAGTGGTTCCCCCCCCCTGCGTTACACTGAAGCTTTCTTT. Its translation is CASGSPPLRYTEAFF.

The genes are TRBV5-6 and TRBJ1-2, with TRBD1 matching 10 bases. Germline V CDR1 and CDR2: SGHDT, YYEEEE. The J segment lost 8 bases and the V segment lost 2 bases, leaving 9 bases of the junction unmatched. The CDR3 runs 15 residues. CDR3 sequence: CASSFGPGTGDGYTF. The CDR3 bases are TGTGCCAGCAGCTTTGGTCCCGGGACAGGGGACGGCTACACCTTC.

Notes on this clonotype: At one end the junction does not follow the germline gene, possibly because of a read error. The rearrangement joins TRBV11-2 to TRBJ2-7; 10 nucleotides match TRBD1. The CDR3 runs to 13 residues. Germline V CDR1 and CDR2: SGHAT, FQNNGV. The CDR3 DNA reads TGTGCCGGCAGCCGGGACAGGGGCAACGAGCAGTACTTC. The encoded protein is CAGSRDRGNEQYF.

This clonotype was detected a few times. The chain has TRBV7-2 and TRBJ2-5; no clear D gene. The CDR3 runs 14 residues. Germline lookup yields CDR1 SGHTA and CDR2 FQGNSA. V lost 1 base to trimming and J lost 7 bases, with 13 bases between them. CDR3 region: CASSLGSPVGTQYF. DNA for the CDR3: TGTGCCAGCAGCTTAGGCAGTCCGGTGGGGACCCAGTACTTC. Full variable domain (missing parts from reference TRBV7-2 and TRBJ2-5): GAGVSQSPSNKVTEKGKDVELRCDPISGHTALYWYRQSLGQGLEFLIYFQGNSAPDKSGLPSDRFSAERTGGSVSTLTIQRTQQEDSAVYLCASSLGSPVGTQYFGPGTRLLVL.

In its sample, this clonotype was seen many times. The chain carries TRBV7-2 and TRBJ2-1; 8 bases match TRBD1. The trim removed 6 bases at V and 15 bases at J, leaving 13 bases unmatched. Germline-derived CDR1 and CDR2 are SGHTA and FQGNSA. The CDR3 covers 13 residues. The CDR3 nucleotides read TGTGCCAGCAGGCCCGGGACAGGAGTTGAGGCGTTCTTC. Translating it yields CASRPGTGVEAFF.

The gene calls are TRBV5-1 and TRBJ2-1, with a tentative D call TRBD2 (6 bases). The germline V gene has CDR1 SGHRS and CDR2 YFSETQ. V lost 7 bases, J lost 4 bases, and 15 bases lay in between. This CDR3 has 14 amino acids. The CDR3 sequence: CASARGLEYNEQFF. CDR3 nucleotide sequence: TGCGCCAGCGCCCGGGGACTGGAGTACAATGAGCAGTTCTTC.

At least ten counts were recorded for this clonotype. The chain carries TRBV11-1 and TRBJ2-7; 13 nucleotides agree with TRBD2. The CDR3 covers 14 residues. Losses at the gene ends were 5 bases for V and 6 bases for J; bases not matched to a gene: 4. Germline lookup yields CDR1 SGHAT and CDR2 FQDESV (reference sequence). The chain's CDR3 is CASSAGTSGTEQYF. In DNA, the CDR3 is TGTGCCAGCAGCGCCGGGACTAGCGGGACCGAGCAGTACTTC.

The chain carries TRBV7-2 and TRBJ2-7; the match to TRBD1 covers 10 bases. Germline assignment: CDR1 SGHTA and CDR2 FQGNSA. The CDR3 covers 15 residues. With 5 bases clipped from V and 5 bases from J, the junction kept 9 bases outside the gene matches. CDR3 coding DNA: TGTGCCAGCAGCATAACCGGGACAGGGGTCCACGAGCAGTACTTC. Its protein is CASSITGTGVHEQYF.

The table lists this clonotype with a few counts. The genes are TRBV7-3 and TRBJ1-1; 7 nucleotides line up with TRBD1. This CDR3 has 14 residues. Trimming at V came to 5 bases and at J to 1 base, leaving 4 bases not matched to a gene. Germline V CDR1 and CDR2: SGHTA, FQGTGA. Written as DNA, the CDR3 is TGTGCCAGCAGCGAAACAGGGGAGAACACTGAAGCTTTCTTT. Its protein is CASSETGENTEAFF.

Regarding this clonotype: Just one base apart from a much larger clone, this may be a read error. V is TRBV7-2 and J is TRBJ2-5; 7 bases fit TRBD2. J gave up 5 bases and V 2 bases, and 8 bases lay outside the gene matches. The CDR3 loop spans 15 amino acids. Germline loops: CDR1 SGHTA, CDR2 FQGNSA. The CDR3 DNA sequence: TGTGCCAGCAGCTTAACTAGCGAGAGGTTGGAGACCCAGTACTTC. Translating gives CASSLTSERLETQYF. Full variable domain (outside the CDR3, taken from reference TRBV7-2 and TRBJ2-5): GAGVSQSPSNKVTEKGKDVELRCDPISGHTALYWYRQSLGQGLEFLIYFQGNSAPDKSGLPSDRFSAERTGGSVSTLTIQRTQQEDSAVYLCASSLTSERLETQYFGPGTRLLVL.

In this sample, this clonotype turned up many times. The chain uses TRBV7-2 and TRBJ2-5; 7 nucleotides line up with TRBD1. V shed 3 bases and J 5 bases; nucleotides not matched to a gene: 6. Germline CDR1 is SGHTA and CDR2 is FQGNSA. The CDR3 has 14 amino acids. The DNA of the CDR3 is TGTGCCAGCAGCTTCAACAAGGGGGCCGAGACCCAGTACTTC. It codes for CASSFNKGAETQYF.

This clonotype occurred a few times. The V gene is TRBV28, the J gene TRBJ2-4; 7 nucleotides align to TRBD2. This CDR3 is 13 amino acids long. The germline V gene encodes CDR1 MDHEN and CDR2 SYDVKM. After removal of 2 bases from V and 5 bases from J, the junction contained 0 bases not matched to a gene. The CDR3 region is CASSLGGENIQYF. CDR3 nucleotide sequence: TGTGCCAGCAGTTTAGGGGGGGAAAACATTCAGTACTTC.

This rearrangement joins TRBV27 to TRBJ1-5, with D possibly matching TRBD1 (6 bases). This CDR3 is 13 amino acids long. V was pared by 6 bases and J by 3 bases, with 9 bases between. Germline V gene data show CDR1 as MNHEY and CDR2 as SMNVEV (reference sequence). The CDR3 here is CASRWGPNQPQHF. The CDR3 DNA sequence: TGTGCCAGCAGATGGGGGCCCAATCAGCCCCAGCATTTT.

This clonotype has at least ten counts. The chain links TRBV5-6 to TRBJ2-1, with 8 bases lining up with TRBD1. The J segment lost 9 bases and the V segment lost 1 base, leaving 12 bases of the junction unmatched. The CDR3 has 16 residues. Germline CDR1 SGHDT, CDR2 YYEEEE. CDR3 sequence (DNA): TGTGCCAGCAGCTTGCGACGGACAGGGTCCGCGCTTGAGCAGTTCTTC. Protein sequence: CASSLRRTGSALEQFF.

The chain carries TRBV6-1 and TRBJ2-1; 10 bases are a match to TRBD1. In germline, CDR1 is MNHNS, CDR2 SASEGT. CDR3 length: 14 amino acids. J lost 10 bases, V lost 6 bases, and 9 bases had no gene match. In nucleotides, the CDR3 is TGTGCCAGCAGCTTGACAGGGGGCGGCAAAGAGCAGTTCTTC. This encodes CASSLTGGGKEQFF.

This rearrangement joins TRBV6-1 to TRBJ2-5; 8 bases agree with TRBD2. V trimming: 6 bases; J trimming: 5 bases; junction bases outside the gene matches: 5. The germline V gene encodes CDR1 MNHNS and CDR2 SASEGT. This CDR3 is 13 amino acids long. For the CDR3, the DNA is TGTGCCAGCAGACTTAGCGGGGCCGAGACCCAGTACTTC. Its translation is CASRLSGAETQYF.